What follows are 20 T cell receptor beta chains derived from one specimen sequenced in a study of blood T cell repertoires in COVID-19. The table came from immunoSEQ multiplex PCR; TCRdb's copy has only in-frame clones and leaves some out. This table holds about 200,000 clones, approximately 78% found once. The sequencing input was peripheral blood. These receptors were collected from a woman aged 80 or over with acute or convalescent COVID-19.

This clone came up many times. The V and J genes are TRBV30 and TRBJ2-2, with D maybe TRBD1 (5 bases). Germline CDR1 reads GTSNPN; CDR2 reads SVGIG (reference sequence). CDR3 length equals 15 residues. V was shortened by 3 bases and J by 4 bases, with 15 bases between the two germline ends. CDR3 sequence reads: CAWRGRGSSTGELFF. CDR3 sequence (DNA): TGTGCCTGGAGAGGTAGGGGCTCGAGCACCGGGGAGCTGTTTTTT.

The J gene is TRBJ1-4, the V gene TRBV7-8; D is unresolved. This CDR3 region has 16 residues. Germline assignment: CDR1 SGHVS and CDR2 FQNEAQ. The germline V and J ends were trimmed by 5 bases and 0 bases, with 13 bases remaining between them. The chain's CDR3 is CASSLGYGATNEKLFF. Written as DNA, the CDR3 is TGTGCCAGCAGCCTAGGATACGGTGCAACTAATGAAAAACTGTTTTTT.

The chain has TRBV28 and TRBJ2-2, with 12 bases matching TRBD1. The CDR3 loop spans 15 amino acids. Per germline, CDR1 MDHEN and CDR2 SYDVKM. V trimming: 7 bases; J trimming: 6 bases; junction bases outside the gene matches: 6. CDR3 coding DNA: TGTGCCAGCAACCAGGGACAGGGGGCTGCCGGGGAGCTGTTTTTT. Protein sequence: CASNQGQGAAGELFF.

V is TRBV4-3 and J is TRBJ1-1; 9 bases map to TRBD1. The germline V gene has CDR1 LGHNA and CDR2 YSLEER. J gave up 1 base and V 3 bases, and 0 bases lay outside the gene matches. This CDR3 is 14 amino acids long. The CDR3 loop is CASSQTGGNTEAFF. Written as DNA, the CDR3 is TGCGCCAGCAGCCAGACAGGGGGGAACACTGAAGCTTTCTTT.

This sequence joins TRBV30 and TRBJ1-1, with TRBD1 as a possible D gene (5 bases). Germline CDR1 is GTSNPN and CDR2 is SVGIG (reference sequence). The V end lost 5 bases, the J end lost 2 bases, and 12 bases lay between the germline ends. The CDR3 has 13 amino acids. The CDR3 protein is CAWGLGGNTEAFF. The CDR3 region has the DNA TGTGCCTGGGGTTTGGGGGGAAACACTGAAGCTTTCTTT. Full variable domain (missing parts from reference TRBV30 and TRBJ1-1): SQTIHQWPATLVQPVGSPLSLECTVEGTSNPNLYWYRQAAGRGLQLLFYSVGIGQISSEVPQNLSASRPQDRQFILSSKKLLLSDSGFYLCAWGLGGNTEAFFGQGTRLTVV.

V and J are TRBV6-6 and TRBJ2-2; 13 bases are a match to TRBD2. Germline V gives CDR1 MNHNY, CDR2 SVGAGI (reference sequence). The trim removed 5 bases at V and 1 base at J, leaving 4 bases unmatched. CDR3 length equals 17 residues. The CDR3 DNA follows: TGTGCCAGCAGTCCCCGGACTAGCGGGGGGAACACCGGGGAGCTGTTTTTT. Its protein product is CASSPRTSGGNTGELFF.

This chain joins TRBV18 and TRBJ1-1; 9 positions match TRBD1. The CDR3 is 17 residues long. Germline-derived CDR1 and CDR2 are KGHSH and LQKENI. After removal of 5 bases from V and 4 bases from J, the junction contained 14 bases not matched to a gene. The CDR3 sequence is CASSSLLPGQGSTEAFF. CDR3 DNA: TGTGCCAGCTCATCGCTCTTACCCGGACAGGGGAGCACTGAAGCTTTCTTT.

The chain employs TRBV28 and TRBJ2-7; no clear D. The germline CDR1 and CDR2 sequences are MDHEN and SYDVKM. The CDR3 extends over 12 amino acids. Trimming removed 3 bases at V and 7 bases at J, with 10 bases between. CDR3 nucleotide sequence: TGTGCCAGCAGTTTGAACTCTCTGGAGCAGTACTTC. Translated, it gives CASSLNSLEQYF.

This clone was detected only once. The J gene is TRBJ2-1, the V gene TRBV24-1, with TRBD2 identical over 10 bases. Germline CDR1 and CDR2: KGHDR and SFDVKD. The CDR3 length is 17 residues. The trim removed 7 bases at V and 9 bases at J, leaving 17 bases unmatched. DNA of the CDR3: TGTGCCACCAGAGCATCGCAACTAGCGGGAAGTTTTGGTGAGCAGTTCTTC. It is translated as CATRASQLAGSFGEQFF.

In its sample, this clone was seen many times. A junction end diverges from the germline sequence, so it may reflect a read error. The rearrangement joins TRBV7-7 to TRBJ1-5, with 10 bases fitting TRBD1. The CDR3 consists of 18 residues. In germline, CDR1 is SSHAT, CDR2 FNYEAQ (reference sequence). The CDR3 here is CASSLEGDRGFIVQPQHF. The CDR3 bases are TGTGCTAGCAGCTTAGAGGGGGACAGGGGTTTCATTGTTCAGCCCCAGCATTTT.

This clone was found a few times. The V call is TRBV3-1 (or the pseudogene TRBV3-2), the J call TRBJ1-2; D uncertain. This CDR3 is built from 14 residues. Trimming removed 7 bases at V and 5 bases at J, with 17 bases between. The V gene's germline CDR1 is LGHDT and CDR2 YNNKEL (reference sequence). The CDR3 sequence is CASTISGFWYGYTF. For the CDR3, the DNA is TGTGCCAGCACCATCTCGGGGTTTTGGTATGGCTACACCTTC.

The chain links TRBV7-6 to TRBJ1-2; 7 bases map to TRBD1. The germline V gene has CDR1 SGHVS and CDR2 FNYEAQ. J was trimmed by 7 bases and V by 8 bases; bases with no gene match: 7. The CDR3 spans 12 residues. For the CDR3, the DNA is TGTGCCAGCGGCCCCGGGACAGCTGGCTACACCTTC. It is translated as CASGPGTAGYTF.

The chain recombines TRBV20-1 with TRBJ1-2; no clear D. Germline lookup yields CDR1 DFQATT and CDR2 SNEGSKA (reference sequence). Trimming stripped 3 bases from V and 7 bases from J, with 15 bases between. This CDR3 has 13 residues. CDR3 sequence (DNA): TGCAGTGCTAGTGACTCAGCCGCAGGTGGCTACACCTTC. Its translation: CSASDSAAGGYTF.

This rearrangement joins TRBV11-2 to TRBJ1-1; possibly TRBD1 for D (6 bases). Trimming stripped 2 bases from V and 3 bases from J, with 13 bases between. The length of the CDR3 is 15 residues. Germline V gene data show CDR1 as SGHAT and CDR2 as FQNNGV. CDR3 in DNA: TGTGCCAGCAGCTTAAGAGGGGCAGGGGACACTGAAGCTTTCTTT. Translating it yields CASSLRGAGDTEAFF.

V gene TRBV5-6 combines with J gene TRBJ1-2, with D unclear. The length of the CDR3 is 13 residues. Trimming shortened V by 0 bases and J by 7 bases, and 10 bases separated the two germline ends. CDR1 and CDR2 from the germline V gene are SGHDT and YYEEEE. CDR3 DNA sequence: TGTGCCAGCAGCTTGGGAACACCGGGTGGCTACACCTTC. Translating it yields CASSLGTPGGYTF.

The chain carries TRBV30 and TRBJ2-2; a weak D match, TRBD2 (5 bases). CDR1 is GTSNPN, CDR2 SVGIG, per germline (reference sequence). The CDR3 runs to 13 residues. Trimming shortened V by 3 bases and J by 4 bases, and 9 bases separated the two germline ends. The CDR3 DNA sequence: TGTGCCTGGAGCCCCGGGGTCACCGGGGAGCTGTTTTTT. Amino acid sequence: CAWSPGVTGELFF. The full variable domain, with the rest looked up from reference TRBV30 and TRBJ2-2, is SQTIHQWPATLVQPVGSPLSLECTVEGTSNPNLYWYRQAAGRGLQLLFYSVGIGQISSEVPQNLSASRPQDRQFILSSKKLLLSDSGFYLCAWSPGVTGELFFGEGSRLTVL.

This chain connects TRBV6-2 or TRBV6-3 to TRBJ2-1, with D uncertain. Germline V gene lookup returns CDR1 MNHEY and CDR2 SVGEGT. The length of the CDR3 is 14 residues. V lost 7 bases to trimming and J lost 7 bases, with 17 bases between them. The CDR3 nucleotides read TGTGCCAGCAACCCTTCGCTTCAGAGGAATGAGCAGTTCTTC. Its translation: CASNPSLQRNEQFF.

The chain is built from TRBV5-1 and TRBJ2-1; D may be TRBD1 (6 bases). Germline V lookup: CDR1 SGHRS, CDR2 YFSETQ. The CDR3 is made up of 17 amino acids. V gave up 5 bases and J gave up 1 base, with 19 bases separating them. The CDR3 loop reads CASSHFPGTLSYNEQFF. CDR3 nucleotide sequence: TGCGCCAGCAGTCACTTTCCCGGGACACTTTCCTACAATGAGCAGTTCTTC.

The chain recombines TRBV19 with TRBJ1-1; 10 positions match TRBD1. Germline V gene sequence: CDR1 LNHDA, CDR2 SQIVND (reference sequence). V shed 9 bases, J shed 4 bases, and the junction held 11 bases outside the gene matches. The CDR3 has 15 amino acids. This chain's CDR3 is CASKSGTGASTEAFF. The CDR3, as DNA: TGTGCCAGCAAGTCGGGGACAGGGGCCAGCACTGAAGCTTTCTTT. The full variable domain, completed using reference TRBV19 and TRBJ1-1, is DGGITQSPKYLFRKEGQNVTLSCEQNLNHDAMYWYRQDPGQGLRLIYYSQIVNDFQKGDIAEGYSVSREKKESFPLTVTSAQKNPTAFYLCASKSGTGASTEAFFGQGTRLTVV.

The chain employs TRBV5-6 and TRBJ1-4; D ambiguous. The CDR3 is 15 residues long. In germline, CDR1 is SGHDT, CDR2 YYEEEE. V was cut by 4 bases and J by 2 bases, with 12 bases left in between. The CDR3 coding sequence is TGTGCCAGCAGCGGAAGTCTAGCCACTAATGAAAAACTGTTTTTT. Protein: CASSGSLATNEKLFF.